This record covers a single TCR beta chain. Its specificity is not known. The data originate from a study of CD8+ T cells in alopecia areata. It was cDNA, reverse transcribed from extracted RNA, that served as the sequencing template. Repertoires were generated with immunoSEQ multiplex PCR, while TCRdb's copy carries only in-frame clones and drops some. The sample holds about 19,000 clones, just under 60% seen once. The study, taken as a whole, reports: Administration of tofacitinib significantly diminished scalp clonality and expanded CD8+ clones within the top 100. With patients, TCR sharing proved less clear than in mice, a difference possibly related to HLA. Persistence during tofacitinib was seen for many expanded lesional clones in scalp and blood. Because one nonresponder was included, the link of baseline CD8+ expansion to response is considered uncertain.

The sample's treatment: oral pan-JAK inhibitor, 5-10 mg twice daily. Researchers took lesional scalp punch biopsies and peripheral blood from people who were alopecia areata patients. The source is a human donor with alopecia areata. Sample: skin, taken at week 4, from a patient treated with tofacitinib.

The CDR3, as DNA: TGCGCCAGCAGCTTGTTCGGAGCTAGCACAGATACGCAGTATTTT. As protein: CASSLFGASTDTQYF. The chain combines TRBV5-1 with TRBJ2-3; D is uncertain. Germline V lookup: CDR1 SGHRS, CDR2 YFSETQ. V lost 1 base, J lost 0 bases, and 9 bases lay in between. The CDR3 length is 15 residues.